The 11 T cell receptor beta chains listed next were all sequenced from one sample in a study of blood T cell repertoires in COVID-19. Only in-frame clones appear in the TCRdb table, and some are missing; sequencing was by immunoSEQ multiplex PCR. The sample includes under 350,000 clones, around 87% of them seen just once. The source material was peripheral blood. These receptors were collected from a man between 70 and 80 years old with acute or convalescent COVID-19.

The chain has TRBV12-3 or TRBV12-4 and TRBJ1-1; a weak D match, TRBD1 (6 bases). The V end was cut by 6 bases, the J end by 6 bases, with 11 bases between. The CDR3 is 12 amino acids. Here the CDR3 reads CASRRGLSEAFF. CDR3 bases: TGTGCCAGCAGGCGGGGGCTTTCTGAAGCTTTCTTT.

CDR3 in amino acids: CASPRTGRNIQYF. For the CDR3, the DNA is TGTGCCAGCCCGCGGACAGGACGAAACATTCAGTACTTC. The chain recombines TRBV27 with TRBJ2-4; 7 nucleotides match TRBD1. Germline V gene lookup returns CDR1 MNHEY and CDR2 SMNVEV (reference sequence). The CDR3 consists of 13 residues. The trim removed 8 bases at V and 6 bases at J, leaving 7 bases unmatched.

This chain uses TRBV5-1 with TRBJ2-6; D might be TRBD2 (6 bases). V was cut by 1 base and J by 0 bases, with 17 bases left in between. The CDR3 runs 19 residues. Per the germline V gene, CDR1 is SGHRS and CDR2 is YFSETQ. The CDR3 loop is CASSLFGGQGPSGANVLTF. In DNA, the CDR3 is TGCGCCAGCAGCTTGTTTGGAGGGCAGGGCCCCTCTGGGGCCAACGTCCTGACTTTC.

In nucleotides, the CDR3 is TGTGCCAGCAGCTTTCGACAGGGAACTCCTCGACAGGGAACTTCACCCCTCCACTTT. Translating it yields CASSFRQGTPRQGTSPLHF. The chain links TRBV11-2 to TRBJ1-6, with 7 bases that match TRBD1. Germline assignment: CDR1 SGHAT and CDR2 FQNNGV. Trimming at V came to 3 bases and at J to 9 bases, leaving 20 bases not matched to a gene. The CDR3 length is 19 residues.

The V gene is TRBV7-8, the J gene TRBJ2-7; D call uncertain. Germline V gives CDR1 SGHVS, CDR2 FQNEAQ. The V end lost 0 bases, the J end lost 3 bases, and 12 bases lay between the germline ends. This CDR3 comprises 15 residues. CDR3: CASSLASQKNYEQYF. The CDR3 DNA is TGTGCCAGCAGCTTAGCGTCGCAGAAGAACTACGAGCAGTACTTC.

This rearrangement joins TRBV30 to TRBJ1-4; D is undetermined. The CDR3 runs to 15 residues. CDR1 and CDR2 (germline): GTSNPN, SVGIG (reference sequence). Trimming cost V 0 bases and J 8 bases, with 16 bases left between them. CDR3 bases: TGTGCCTGGAGTGTACAAGCCGGGATTTGGGAAAAACTGTTTTTT. Its protein is CAWSVQAGIWEKLFF. Together with reference TRBV30 and TRBJ1-4, the CDR3 gives the full variable domain: SQTIHQWPATLVQPVGSPLSLECTVEGTSNPNLYWYRQAAGRGLQLLFYSVGIGQISSEVPQNLSASRPQDRQFILSSKKLLLSDSGFYLCAWSVQAGIWEKLFFGSGTQLSVL.

This chain connects TRBV18 to TRBJ1-3, with 10 bases matching TRBD1. The CDR3 has 15 residues. The V and J ends lost 3 bases and 6 bases, in that order; junction bases with no gene match: 5. Germline values: CDR1 KGHSH, CDR2 LQKENI. The CDR3 spells CASSPTGTGVNTIYF. CDR3 DNA: TGTGCCAGCTCACCTACCGGGACAGGGGTAAACACCATATATTTT.

This chain joins TRBV2 and TRBJ2-5; D is unresolved. The CDR3 is 15 amino acids. CDR1 is SNHLY and CDR2 is FYNNEI in the germline V gene. Deletions cut 8 bases from V and 1 base from J, with 17 bases between. CDR3 region: CASLHELGSQETQYF. The CDR3 bases are TGTGCCAGCTTACACGAGCTAGGTTCCCAAGAGACCCAGTACTTC.

This chain uses TRBV5-1 with TRBJ2-7; 13 positions match TRBD2. V lost 2 bases, J lost 5 bases, and 10 bases stayed unmatched. From germline, CDR1 is SGHRS and CDR2 YFSETQ. The CDR3 consists of 17 residues. In DNA form, the CDR3 reads TGCGCCAGCAGCTTAAGGCCCGGGACTAGCGGGATAAACGAGCAGTACTTC. The encoded protein is CASSLRPGTSGINEQYF. The variable domain in full, with the rest retrieved from reference TRBV5-1 and TRBJ2-7, is KAGVTQTPRYLIKTRGQQVTLSCSPISGHRSVSWYQQTPGQGLQFLFEYFSETQRNKGNFPGRFSGRQFSNSRSEMNVSTLELGDSALYLCASSLRPGTSGINEQYFGPGTRLTVT.

This clone is a singleton in its sample. CDR3 in amino acids: CASDRSSGNTIYF. The DNA of the CDR3 is TGTGCCAGTGACAGGAGCTCTGGAAACACCATATATTTT. The chain employs TRBV2 and TRBJ1-3, with a possible D match to TRBD1 (6 bases). The germline CDR1 and CDR2 sequences are SNHLY and FYNNEI. Trimming stripped 9 bases from V and 0 bases from J, with 9 bases between. The CDR3 length is 13 residues. The entire variable domain, with the rest obtained from reference TRBV2 and TRBJ1-3, is as follows: EPEVTQTPSHQVTQMGQEVILRCVPISNHLYFYWYRQILGQKVEFLVSFYNNEISEKSEIFDDQFSVERPDGSNFTLKIRSTKLEDSAMYFCASDRSSGNTIYFGEGSWLTVV.

V gene TRBV5-8 combines with J gene TRBJ1-5, with TRBD1 as a possible D gene (5 bases). There are 13 residues in the CDR3. V lost 4 bases and J lost 4, with 9 bases in between. Looked up from germline, CDR1 is SGHTS and CDR2 is YDEGEE. CDR3 sequence reads: CASSPRGNQPQHF. The DNA of the CDR3 is TGTGCCAGCAGCCCCCGGGGGAATCAGCCCCAGCATTTT.